These T cell receptor beta chains were read from a single sample in a study of CXCR3-negative and CXCR3-positive naive CD8 T cells. TCRdb re-called the 5' RACE reads and gives one entry per CDR3 protein, without DNA. Seen in this sample are 6,500 to 9,000 distinct CDR3 sequences; the ten most common clones hold 1.9%. The sequenced material came from naive CXCR3+ CD8+ T cells from blood. The source of these receptors is a human donor in good health. Some clones in this sample may be carry-over from other donors' samples. The CDR3 runs from the conserved cysteine through the conserved F or W. Some rows mark clone size as missing; the rest say once, few, many or name a class of expanded clone.

V,length,J,size,CDR3
TRBV15,13,TRBJ1-1,medium-sized,CATSPRRDTEAFF
TRBV5-1,14,TRBJ2-1,.,CASSYLSDHNEQFF
TRBV29-1,14,TRBJ1-3,.,CSVGLRDRGNTIYF
TRBV12-3/TRBV12-4,14,TRBJ2-7,.,CASSQTDRGDEQYF
TRBV2,11,TRBJ2-1,medium-sized,CASMSWNEQFF
TRBV12-3/TRBV12-4,16,TRBJ2-3,.,CASSIGLAGGPNTQYF
TRBV29-1,14,TRBJ2-3,medium-sized,CSVGQGVRTDTQYF
TRBV4-1,13,TRBJ1-1,.,CASSQGRDTEAFF
TRBV27,13,TRBJ2-3,medium-sized,CASRSGGSDTQYF
TRBV5-1,17,TRBJ1-1,medium-sized,CASSFTGTGDSNTEAFF
TRBV29-1,14,TRBJ1-2,medium-sized,CSVFWTGDTYGYTF
TRBV3-1,17,TRBJ2-1,.,CASSQALTSGRGREQFF
TRBV6-6,15,TRBJ2-3,medium-sized,CASSPLAGYADTQYF
TRBV10-3,15,TRBJ2-7,medium-sized,CAISDLPSGDYEQYF
TRBV27,15,TRBJ2-5,medium-sized,CASSLWGRTQETQYF
TRBV29-1,13,TRBJ2-3,medium-sized,CSVAGGSTDTQYF
TRBV7-9,16,TRBJ1-1,.,CASSLGQWGMNTEAFF
TRBV25-1,11,TRBJ2-1,medium-sized,CASSAYNEQFF
TRBV29-1,11,TRBJ1-2,medium-sized,CSASDSYGYTF
TRBV29-1,12,TRBJ2-3,.,CSAQEGEDTQYF
TRBV20-1,15,TRBJ2-1,.,CSARDWQGNYNEQFF
TRBV29-1,16,TRBJ2-1,medium-sized,CSVEYPTGGSDNEQFF
TRBV13,16,TRBJ2-3,medium-sized,CASSARGLATGDTQYF
TRBV7-8,13,TRBJ2-5,.,CASSLPSQETQYF
TRBV21-1,18,TRBJ2-1,.,CASSKSPSRNSVRHEQFF
TRBV15,15,TRBJ2-1,medium-sized,CATSLGLGPYNEQFF
TRBV28,14,TRBJ2-5,.,CASSLRQIQETQYF
TRBV29-1,11,TRBJ1-1,.,CSVQADTEAFF
TRBV29-1,15,TRBJ2-3,.,CSVAGTALDTDTQYF
TRBV5-1,12,TRBJ2-7,.,CASSLAGGEQYF
TRBV6-6,16,TRBJ1-3,.,CASSYLLTGDRNTIYF
TRBV29-1,13,TRBJ2-6,.,CSAWGAGANVLTF
TRBV4-1,16,TRBJ2-1,.,CASSSRLADIYNEQFF